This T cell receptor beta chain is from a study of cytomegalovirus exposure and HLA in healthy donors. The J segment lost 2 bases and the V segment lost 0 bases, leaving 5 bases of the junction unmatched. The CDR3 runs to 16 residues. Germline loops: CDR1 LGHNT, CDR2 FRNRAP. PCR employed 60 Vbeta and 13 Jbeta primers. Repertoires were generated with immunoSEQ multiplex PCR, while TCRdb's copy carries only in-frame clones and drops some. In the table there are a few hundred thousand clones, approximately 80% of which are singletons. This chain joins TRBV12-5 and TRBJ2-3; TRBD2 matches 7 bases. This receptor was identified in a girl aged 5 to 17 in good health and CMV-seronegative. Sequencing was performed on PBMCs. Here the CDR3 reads CASGLVRAGYTDTQYF. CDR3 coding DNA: TGTGCTAGTGGTTTGGTTAGAGCGGGGTACACAGATACGCAGTATTTT.